This section outlines one TCR beta chain sequence together with its context. Its antigen remains unidentified. PCR amplification relied on 60 Vbeta primers (plus 13 Jbeta primers). TCRdb's table, derived via immunoSEQ multiplex PCR, lists solely in-frame clones and lacks some. Of approximately 280,000 clones listed, around 86% are singletons. All the people who gave samples were healthy bone marrow donors. Germline trimming cut 0 bases from V and 8 bases from J; bases unmatched to any gene: 10. Germline CDR1 reads SGHRS; CDR2 reads YFSETQ. This CDR3 is 17 amino acids long. This sample stems from a study of cytomegalovirus exposure and HLA in healthy donors. Study-wide results and caveats: Some highly shared sequence variants likely arose as a pipeline artifact. The study put some 150 TCR beta chains on its list as cytomegalovirus-associated.

The genes are TRBV5-1 and TRBJ1-4, with 10 bases matching TRBD1. The clonotype was recovered from a man aged 40-55 years in good health and CMV-seropositive. Material for sequencing was PBMCs. CDR3 nucleotide sequence: TGCGCCAGCAGCTTGGTGACAGGGGGCGCGTTGGGGGAAAAACTGTTTTTT. Its protein is CASSLVTGGALGEKLFF.